The source of this T cell receptor beta chain is a study of CD4 T cells in relation to SARS-CoV-2 and coronaviruses. For the study at large: ViraFEST: roughly 10-day antigen culture of PBMCs, then TCR beta CDR3 sequencing. General observations from the study: SARS-CoV-2-driven expansion was significantly weaker in crossreactive than monoreactive clones.

Only in-frame clones appear in the TCRdb table, and some are missing; sequencing was by immunoSEQ multiplex PCR. The repertoire holds approximately 19,000 clones, with over 70% as singletons. Only a few counts were recorded for this clone. Its target is not known. The unexposed donors gave CD4+ T cells in about 2010-2018, prior to COVID-19. Isolation of CD4+ T cells took place after less than 11 days in culture. Unexposed-donor CD4+ T cells were probed with SARS-CoV-2 S/N and four cold-coronavirus spikes, cells permitting. J was trimmed by 0 bases and V by 0 bases; bases with no gene match: 3. Germline V gives CDR1 SGHRS, CDR2 YFSETQ. This CDR3 comprises 15 residues.

The receptor was isolated from a human donor in good health. The sequenced material came from CD4+ T cells from PBMCs, cultured in vitro. This chain joins TRBV5-1 and TRBJ2-7; 7 bases map to TRBD1. Here the CDR3 DNA reads TGCGCCAGCAGCTTGGGGGGACAGAACTCCTACGAGCAGTACTTC. Translation: CASSLGGQNSYEQYF.